These 32 T cell receptor beta chains were all obtained from the same sample, sequenced in a study of cytomegalovirus exposure and HLA in healthy donors. Both 60 Vbeta primers and 13 Jbeta primers went into the PCR. Produced via immunoSEQ multiplex PCR; TCRdb's table is partial and in-frame only. The sample yields about 150,000 clones, 68% seen once. Material: PBMCs. These receptors were taken from a man aged 25 to 40 in good health and CMV-seropositive.

The gene calls are TRBV6-5 and TRBJ1-2; D is ambiguous. V was cut by 3 bases and J by 4 bases, with 12 bases left in between. The CDR3 sequence is 14 residues long. In germline, CDR1 is MNHEY, CDR2 SVGAGI. CDR3 bases: TGTGCCAGCAGTTATTCCCCGGGAGTCTATGGCTACACCTTC. Translating it yields CASSYSPGVYGYTF.

The chain recombines TRBV4-1 with TRBJ1-1; D might be TRBD1 (6 bases). CDR3 size: 13 residues. The germline gives CDR1 MGHRA, CDR2 YSYEKL. V shed 2 bases and J shed 3 bases, with 7 bases lying between them. The CDR3 protein is CASSQTGYTEAFF. CDR3 DNA: TGCGCCAGCAGCCAAACAGGGTACACTGAAGCTTTCTTT.

The chain has TRBV2 and TRBJ1-5; the match to TRBD1 covers 7 bases. This CDR3 contains 15 residues. Trimming at V came to 6 bases and at J to 2 bases, leaving 7 bases not matched to a gene. The germline V gene has CDR1 SNHLY and CDR2 FYNNEI. The CDR3 here is CASREQGHGNQPQHF. The CDR3 DNA sequence: TGTGCCAGCAGGGAACAGGGGCATGGCAATCAGCCCCAGCATTTT. Full variable domain (outside the CDR3, taken from reference TRBV2 and TRBJ1-5): EPEVTQTPSHQVTQMGQEVILRCVPISNHLYFYWYRQILGQKVEFLVSFYNNEISEKSEIFDDQFSVERPDGSNFTLKIRSTKLEDSAMYFCASREQGHGNQPQHFGDGTRLSIL.

The chain recombines TRBV10-3 with TRBJ2-5; TRBD2 might be the D (8 bases). TRBJ2-7 matches the DNA end more closely, so the J call is doubtful. CDR3 length equals 15 residues. Looked up from germline, CDR1 is ENHRY and CDR2 is SYGVKD. The CDR3 DNA sequence: TGTGCCATCAGCGGGGGGGACAGATTTTCCTACGAGCAGTACTTC. It is translated as CAISGGDRFSYEQYF.

CDR3 in DNA: TGCGCCAGCAGCTTACTACCGGGACAGGAAGAGACCCAGTACTTC. This gives the protein CASSLLPGQEETQYF. The chain joins TRBV5-1 to TRBJ2-5; TRBD1 aligns across 8 bases. Germline CDR1 is SGHRS and CDR2 is YFSETQ. This CDR3 contains 15 residues. J lost 3 bases, V lost 2 bases, and 6 bases had no gene match.

This clone was detected a few times. The chain is built from TRBV6-1 and TRBJ2-7; 7 bases are shared with TRBD2. V trimming: 6 bases; J trimming: 8 bases; junction bases outside the gene matches: 13. This CDR3 contains 14 residues. From germline, CDR1 is MNHNS and CDR2 SASEGT. The CDR3 region is CASSVGMGGAQQYF. CDR3 in DNA: TGTGCCAGCAGCGTCGGGATGGGAGGGGCCCAGCAGTACTTC.

This chain uses TRBV5-1 with TRBJ1-1; 8 bases are a match to TRBD1. The CDR3 runs to 13 residues. J lost 4 bases, V lost 5 bases, and 4 bases had no gene match. The germline gives CDR1 SGHRS, CDR2 YFSETQ. CDR3 nucleotide sequence: TGCGCCAGCAGGGATACAGGGGGCACTGAAGCTTTCTTT. Protein sequence: CASRDTGGTEAFF.

This clone was found once. The rearrangement links TRBV11-2 to TRBJ1-1; D remains ambiguous. The V and J ends lost 0 bases and 3 bases respectively, with 11 bases between them. Germline V gives CDR1 SGHAT, CDR2 FQNNGV. The CDR3 extends over 15 amino acids. CDR3 region: CASSLDSWRDTEAFF. The CDR3 DNA is TGTGCCAGCAGCTTAGATTCATGGCGGGACACTGAAGCTTTCTTT. Full variable domain (missing parts from reference TRBV11-2 and TRBJ1-1): EAGVAQSPRYKIIEKRQSVAFWCNPISGHATLYWYQQILGQGPKLLIQFQNNGVVDDSQLPKDRFSAERLKGVDSTLKIQPAKLEDSAVYLCASSLDSWRDTEAFFGQGTRLTVV.

The V and J genes are TRBV6-5 and TRBJ2-7, with TRBD2 as a possible D gene (5 bases). The germline V gene encodes CDR1 MNHEY and CDR2 SVGAGI. The CDR3 sequence is 15 residues long. Between the trimmed V and J ends, which lost 6 bases and 2 bases, there was a span of 17 bases. DNA of the CDR3: TGTGCCAGCAGGGATCGGGAAGCGAAGACCTACGAGCAGTACTTC. Encoded protein: CASRDREAKTYEQYF.

This chain connects TRBV10-1 to TRBJ2-2, with TRBD1 as a possible D gene (5 bases). The length of the CDR3 is 13 residues. In germline, CDR1 is WNHNN, CDR2 SYGVQD (reference sequence). With 8 bases removed from V and 5 bases from J, the gap between germline ends came to 12 bases. The CDR3 coding sequence is TGCGCCAGCTCCCGCAAGGGGACCGGGGAGCTGTTTTTT. It is translated as CASSRKGTGELFF.

V gene TRBV25-1 combines with J gene TRBJ2-7; a possible D gene is TRBD2 (8 bases). Germline CDR1 is MGHDK and CDR2 is SYGVNS. The CDR3 length is 14 residues. The ends were cut back, 6 bases at V and 3 bases at J, with 15 bases in the middle. As DNA, the CDR3 is TGTGCCAGCAGGCCGGGAGGGGGCAACTACGAGCAGTACTTC. This translates into CASRPGGGNYEQYF.

This clone was detected only once. The chain employs TRBV7-9 and TRBJ2-3; TRBD2 aligns across 10 bases. V lost 5 bases to trimming and J lost 3 bases; unmatched junction nucleotides: 11. The CDR3 is made up of 17 amino acids. Germline CDR1 reads SEHNR; CDR2 reads FQNEAQ (reference sequence). Written as DNA, the CDR3 is TGTGCCAGCAGCGGGGGGCTAGCGGGAGTTCTTACAGATACGCAGTATTTT. It specifies CASSGGLAGVLTDTQYF.

This clone came up a few times. V is TRBV5-1 and J is TRBJ2-3; tentatively, D is TRBD2 (5 bases). The V and J ends lost 3 bases and 9 bases respectively, with 17 bases between them. CDR1 SGHRS and CDR2 YFSETQ come from the germline V gene. The CDR3 loop spans 14 amino acids. The CDR3 spells CASSSLAPPSTQYF. Written as DNA, the CDR3 is TGCGCCAGCAGCTCCCTTGCCCCGCCTAGCACGCAGTATTTT.

V is TRBV7-9 and J is TRBJ1-1, with D uncertain. The CDR3 is 13 residues long. The ends were cut back, 3 bases at V and 3 bases at J, with 8 bases in the middle. Per germline, CDR1 SEHNR and CDR2 FQNEAQ (reference sequence). The DNA of the CDR3 is TGTGCCAGCAGCTTGCTTCTAGACACTGAAGCTTTCTTT. Its translation is CASSLLLDTEAFF.

This sequence joins TRBV2 and TRBJ2-5; TRBD1 agrees at 9 bases. This CDR3 contains 14 residues. Germline loops: CDR1 SNHLY, CDR2 FYNNEI. V gave up 5 bases and J gave up 3 bases; unmatched junction bases: 4. The CDR3 DNA follows: TGTGCCAGCAGTCTACAGGGGGCGGAAGAGACCCAGTACTTC. It yields the protein CASSLQGAEETQYF. Using reference TRBV2 and TRBJ2-5 for the parts outside the CDR3, the full variable domain is EPEVTQTPSHQVTQMGQEVILRCVPISNHLYFYWYRQILGQKVEFLVSFYNNEISEKSEIFDDQFSVERPDGSNFTLKIRSTKLEDSAMYFCASSLQGAEETQYFGPGTRLLVL.

This clone appeared a single time. The V call is TRBV5-1, the J call TRBJ2-5; possibly TRBD1 for D (5 bases). Germline CDR1 reads SGHRS; CDR2 reads YFSETQ. This CDR3 contains 14 residues. Trimming took off 4 bases at V and 5 bases at J, with 15 bases between the two ends. CDR3 protein: CASSQIDSRETQYF. The CDR3 DNA is TGCGCCAGCAGCCAAATCGACAGCCGGGAGACCCAGTACTTC.

The chain links TRBV19 to TRBJ1-2, with 8 bases aligning to TRBD1. The germline CDR1 and CDR2 sequences are LNHDA and SQIVND (reference sequence). V gave up 4 bases and J gave up 7 bases; unmatched junction bases: 5. This CDR3 is built from 13 residues. CDR3 sequence (DNA): TGTGCCAGTAGTACGGACAGGGACTCTGGCTACACCTTC. It yields the protein CASSTDRDSGYTF.

This chain uses TRBV18 with TRBJ1-2; 8 bases are shared with TRBD1. The trim removed 3 bases at V and 8 bases at J, leaving 5 bases unmatched. Germline V CDR1 and CDR2: KGHSH, LQKENI. The CDR3 has 13 residues. CDR3 coding DNA: TGTGCCAGCTCACCTACGGACAGGGTCGGCTACACCTTC. Translating gives CASSPTDRVGYTF.

This rearrangement joins TRBV27 to TRBJ1-1; D gene ambiguous. CDR1 and CDR2 (germline): MNHEY, SMNVEV (reference sequence). This CDR3 is built from 9 residues. V shed 11 bases and J shed 10 bases, with 11 bases lying between them. The CDR3 spells CAGRMVAFF. The CDR3 nucleotides read TGTGCCGGGAGGATGGTAGCTTTCTTT.

This chain connects TRBV5-8 to TRBJ2-7; 7 bases align to TRBD2. CDR1 and CDR2 from the germline V gene are SGHTS and YDEGEE. The CDR3 contains 17 residues. The trim removed 4 bases at V and 3 bases at J, leaving 16 bases unmatched. CDR3 DNA sequence: TGTGCCAGCAGCCCTACTGTGGGGGGGAGGCGCTTCTACGAGCAGTACTTC. Its protein is CASSPTVGGRRFYEQYF.

The chain is built from TRBV6-6 and TRBJ2-6; weak D call: TRBD1 (6 bases). The CDR3 totals 16 residues. Trimming left V 5 bases short and J 1 base short, with 12 bases between. Germline CDR1 and CDR2: MNHNY and SVGAGI (reference sequence). Here the CDR3 reads CASSPRGGSGANVLTF. The CDR3 region has the DNA TGTGCCAGCAGTCCGCGAGGGGGATCTGGGGCCAACGTCCTGACTTTC.

CDR3 amino acids: CASSTWWGRDYEQYF. The CDR3 nucleotides are TGTGCCAGCAGCACCTGGTGGGGGCGCGACTACGAGCAGTACTTC. The genes are TRBV27 and TRBJ2-7; maybe TRBD1 (6 bases). Per the germline V gene, CDR1 is MNHEY and CDR2 is SMNVEV (reference sequence). This CDR3 has 15 residues. With 6 bases removed from V and 3 bases from J, the gap between germline ends came to 18 bases.

V usage is TRBV7-2 and J usage is TRBJ2-7; 10 positions match TRBD1. V trimming: 2 bases; J trimming: 4 bases; junction bases outside the gene matches: 2. CDR1 SGHTA and CDR2 FQGNSA come from the germline V gene. This CDR3 has 14 amino acids. CDR3 sequence: CASSLLGQGYEQYF. CDR3 DNA sequence: TGTGCCAGCAGCTTATTGGGACAGGGGTACGAGCAGTACTTC.

Only a few counts were recorded for this clone. The rearrangement links TRBV28 to TRBJ2-1; D is perhaps TRBD1 (6 bases). V shed 2 bases and J shed 6 bases, with 20 bases lying between them. CDR3 size: 17 residues. Germline V gene lookup returns CDR1 MDHEN and CDR2 SYDVKM. For the CDR3, the DNA is TGTGCCAGCAGTTTACCCCCAGGGCAGGGGTGGGTCAATGAGCAGTTCTTC. Protein product: CASSLPPGQGWVNEQFF. The full variable domain, rest sourced from reference TRBV28 and TRBJ2-1, is DVKVTQSSRYLVKRTGEKVFLECVQDMDHENMFWYRQDPGLGLRLIYFSYDVKMKEKGDIPEGYSVSREKKERFSLILESASTNQTSMYLCASSLPPGQGWVNEQFFGPGTRLTVL.

The chain couples TRBV7-3 to TRBJ2-7, with a tentative D call TRBD2 (6 bases). With 3 bases removed from V and 4 bases from J, the gap between germline ends came to 16 bases. The CDR3 consists of 15 residues. CDR1 SGHTA and CDR2 FQGTGA come from the germline V gene. CDR3: CASSLLEGAGYEQYF. CDR3 nucleotides: TGTGCCAGCAGCTTGTTGGAGGGTGCGGGGTACGAGCAGTACTTC.

The gene calls are TRBV5-1 and TRBJ2-4; 7 nucleotides agree with TRBD2. Trimming at V came to 4 bases and at J to 1 base, leaving 8 bases not matched to a gene. The CDR3 covers 16 residues. Germline values: CDR1 SGHRS, CDR2 YFSETQ. CDR3 in DNA: TGCGCCAGCAGCCCCGGGGGAGGGGTGGCCAAAAACATTCAGTACTTC. The encoded protein is CASSPGGGVAKNIQYF. The whole variable domain, remainder taken from reference TRBV5-1 and TRBJ2-4, is KAGVTQTPRYLIKTRGQQVTLSCSPISGHRSVSWYQQTPGQGLQFLFEYFSETQRNKGNFPGRFSGRQFSNSRSEMNVSTLELGDSALYLCASSPGGGVAKNIQYFGAGTRLSVL.

The chain combines TRBV5-6 with TRBJ2-7; D is unclear. The germline V gene encodes CDR1 SGHDT and CDR2 YYEEEE. Trimming took off 0 bases at V and 2 bases at J, with 6 bases between the two ends. This CDR3 contains 13 residues. The CDR3 coding sequence is TGTGCCAGCAGCTTGGGCAGTACCTACGAGCAGTACTTC. This sequence encodes CASSLGSTYEQYF.

This clone was recorded only once. This chain links TRBV7-9 with TRBJ1-5, with 8 bases aligning to TRBD1. Germline V gives CDR1 SEHNR, CDR2 FQNEAQ (reference sequence). This CDR3 region has 17 residues. The V segment lost 5 bases and the J segment 0 bases; nucleotides outside the gene matches: 9. CDR3 sequence (DNA): TGTGCCAGCAGCCCCCGGACAGGGCGAAATAGCAATCAGCCCCAGCATTTT. This translates into CASSPRTGRNSNQPQHF.

This clone has just a few counts. The J gene is TRBJ1-2, the V gene TRBV27; the match to TRBD1 covers 7 bases. CDR1 is MNHEY, CDR2 SMNVEV, per germline (reference sequence). The junction had 5 bases not matched to a gene; V was cut back by 3 bases and J by 4 bases. The CDR3 spans 14 residues. The CDR3 protein is CASSFQGGGYGYTF. Written as DNA, the CDR3 is TGTGCCAGCAGTTTTCAGGGGGGTGGCTATGGCTACACCTTC.

The chain combines TRBV30 with TRBJ1-1; D not certain. V was trimmed by 2 bases and J by 12 bases, leaving 13 bases between them. The CDR3 length is 11 residues. Germline V CDR1 and CDR2: GTSNPN, SVGIG (reference sequence). The DNA of the CDR3 is TGTGCCTGGAGTTTGACTGATAAGACTTTCTTT. Its protein product is CAWSLTDKTFF. The full variable domain, completed using reference TRBV30 and TRBJ1-1, is SQTIHQWPATLVQPVGSPLSLECTVEGTSNPNLYWYRQAAGRGLQLLFYSVGIGQISSEVPQNLSASRPQDRQFILSSKKLLLSDSGFYLCAWSLTDKTFFGQGTRLTVV.

The chain combines TRBV27 with TRBJ1-5, with D possibly TRBD1 on 5 matching bases. V dropped 4 bases and J dropped 2 bases, with 18 bases sitting between them. Germline V lookup: CDR1 MNHEY, CDR2 SMNVEV (reference sequence). This CDR3 spans 17 amino acids. CDR3 in amino acids: CASSSLREGSGNQPQHF. The DNA of the CDR3 is TGTGCCAGCAGTTCCCTTAGGGAGGGGAGTGGCAATCAGCCCCAGCATTTT.

This chain connects TRBV7-3 to TRBJ2-1; D unclear. This CDR3 contains 13 residues. CDR1 SGHTA and CDR2 FQGTGA come from the germline V gene. Trimming cost V 2 bases and J 8 bases, with 10 bases left between them. The CDR3 nucleotides read TGTGCCAGCAGCTTATCCTCTTTTTATGAGCAGTTCTTC. It translates to CASSLSSFYEQFF.